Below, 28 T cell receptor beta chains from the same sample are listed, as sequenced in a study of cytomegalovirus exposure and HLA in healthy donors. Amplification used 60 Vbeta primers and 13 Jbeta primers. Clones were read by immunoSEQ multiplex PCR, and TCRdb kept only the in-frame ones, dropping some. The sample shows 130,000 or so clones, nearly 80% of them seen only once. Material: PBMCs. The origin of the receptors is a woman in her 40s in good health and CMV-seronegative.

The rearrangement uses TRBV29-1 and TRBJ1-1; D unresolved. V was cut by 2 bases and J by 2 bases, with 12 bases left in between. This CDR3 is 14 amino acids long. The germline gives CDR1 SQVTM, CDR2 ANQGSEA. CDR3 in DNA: TGCAGCGTTGAACCCAACCTGGCAAACACTGAAGCTTTCTTT. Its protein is CSVEPNLANTEAFF. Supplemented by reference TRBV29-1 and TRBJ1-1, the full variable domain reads SAVISQKPSRDICQRGTSLTIQCQVDSQVTMMFWYRQQPGQSLTLIATANQGSEATYESGFVIDKFPISRPNLTFSTLTVSNMSPEDSSIYLCSVEPNLANTEAFFGQGTRLTVV.

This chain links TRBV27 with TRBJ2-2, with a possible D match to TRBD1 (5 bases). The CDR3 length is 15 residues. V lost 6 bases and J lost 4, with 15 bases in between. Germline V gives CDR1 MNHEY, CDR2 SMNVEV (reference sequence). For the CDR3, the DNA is TGTGCCAGCAGACCCCTGGGGCGGAGCACCGGGGAGCTGTTTTTT. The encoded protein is CASRPLGRSTGELFF.

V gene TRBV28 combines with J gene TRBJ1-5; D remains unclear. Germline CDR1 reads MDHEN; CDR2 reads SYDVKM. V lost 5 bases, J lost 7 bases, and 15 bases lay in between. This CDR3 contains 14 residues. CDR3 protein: CASSGRGAAQPQHF. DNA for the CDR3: TGTGCCAGCAGTGGCCGGGGAGCGGCGCAGCCCCAGCATTTT. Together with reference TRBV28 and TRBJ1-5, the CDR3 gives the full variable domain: DVKVTQSSRYLVKRTGEKVFLECVQDMDHENMFWYRQDPGLGLRLIYFSYDVKMKEKGDIPEGYSVSREKKERFSLILESASTNQTSMYLCASSGRGAAQPQHFGDGTRLSIL.

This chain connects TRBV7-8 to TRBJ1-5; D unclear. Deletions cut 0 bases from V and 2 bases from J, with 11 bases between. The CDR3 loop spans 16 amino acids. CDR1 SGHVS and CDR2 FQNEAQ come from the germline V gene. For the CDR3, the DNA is TGTGCCAGCAGCTTAGCAGCGAACCCTCGCAATCAGCCCCAGCATTTT. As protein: CASSLAANPRNQPQHF.

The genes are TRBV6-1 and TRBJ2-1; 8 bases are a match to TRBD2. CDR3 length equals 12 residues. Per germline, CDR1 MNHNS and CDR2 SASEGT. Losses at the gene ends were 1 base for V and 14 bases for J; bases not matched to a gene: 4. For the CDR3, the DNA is TGTGCCAGCAGTGAAGAGAGGCGGGAGGAGTTCTTC. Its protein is CASSEERREEFF.

CDR3 nucleotides: TGCGCCAGCAGCCAAGTATCTAACGGTAATCAGCCCCAGCATTTT. Translating it yields CASSQVSNGNQPQHF. The chain links TRBV4-1 to TRBJ1-5; D uncertain. The CDR3 is 15 amino acids. Trimming shortened V by 1 base and J by 4 bases, and 11 bases separated the two germline ends. Germline V CDR1 and CDR2: MGHRA, YSYEKL.

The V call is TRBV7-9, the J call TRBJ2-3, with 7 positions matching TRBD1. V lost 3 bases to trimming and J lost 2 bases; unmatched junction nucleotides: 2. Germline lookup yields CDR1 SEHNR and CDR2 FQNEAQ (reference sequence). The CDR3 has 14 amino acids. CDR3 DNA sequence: TGTGCCAGCAGCTTCGAGGGGGCCACAGATACGCAGTATTTT. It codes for CASSFEGATDTQYF. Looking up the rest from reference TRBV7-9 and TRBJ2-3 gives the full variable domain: DTGVSQNPRHKITKRGQNVTFRCDPISEHNRLYWYRQTLGQGPEFLTYFQNEAQLEKSRLLSDRFSAERPKGSFSTLEIQRTEQGDSAMYLCASSFEGATDTQYFGPGTRLTVL.

The chain's CDR3 is CASSQQGEKLFF. CDR3 coding DNA: TGTGCCAGCAGTCAACAGGGTGAAAAACTGTTTTTT. This chain joins TRBV28 and TRBJ1-4, with a possible D match to TRBD1 (6 bases). The CDR3 has 12 residues. Trimming pared 5 bases from V and 7 bases from J, leaving 8 bases between. CDR1 is MDHEN and CDR2 is SYDVKM in the germline V gene.

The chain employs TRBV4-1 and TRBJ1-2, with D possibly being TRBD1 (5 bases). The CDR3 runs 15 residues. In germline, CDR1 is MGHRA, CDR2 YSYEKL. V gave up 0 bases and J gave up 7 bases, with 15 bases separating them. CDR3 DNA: TGCGCCAGCAGCCAAGATCATGGGGGGATTACTGGCTACACCTTC. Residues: CASSQDHGGITGYTF.

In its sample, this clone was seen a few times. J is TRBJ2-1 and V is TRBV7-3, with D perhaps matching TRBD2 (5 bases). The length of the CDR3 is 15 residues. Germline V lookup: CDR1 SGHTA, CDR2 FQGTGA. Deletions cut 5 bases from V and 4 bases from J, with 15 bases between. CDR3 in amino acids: CASSLMPAGYNEQFF. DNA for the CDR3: TGTGCCAGCAGCCTCATGCCGGCGGGTTACAATGAGCAGTTCTTC.

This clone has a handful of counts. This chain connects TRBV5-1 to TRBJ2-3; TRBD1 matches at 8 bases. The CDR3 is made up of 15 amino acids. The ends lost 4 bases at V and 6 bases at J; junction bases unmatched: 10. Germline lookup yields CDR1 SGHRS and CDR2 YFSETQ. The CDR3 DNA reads TGCGCCAGCAGCGGATTACAGGGGGTAGTTGATACGCAGTATTTT. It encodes CASSGLQGVVDTQYF.

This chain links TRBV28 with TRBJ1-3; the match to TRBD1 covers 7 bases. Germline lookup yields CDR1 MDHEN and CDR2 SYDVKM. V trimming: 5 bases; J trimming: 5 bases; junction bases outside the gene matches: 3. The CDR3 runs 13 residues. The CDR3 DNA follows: TGTGCCAGCAGTCCAGGGGGGAGAAACACCATATATTTT. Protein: CASSPGGRNTIYF.

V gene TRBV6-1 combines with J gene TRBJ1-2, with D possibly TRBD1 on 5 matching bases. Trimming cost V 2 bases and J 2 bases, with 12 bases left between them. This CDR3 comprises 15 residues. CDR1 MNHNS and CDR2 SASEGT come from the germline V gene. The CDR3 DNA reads TGTGCCAGCAGTGAAATTATAGGGGCGAACTATGGCTACACCTTC. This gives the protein CASSEIIGANYGYTF.

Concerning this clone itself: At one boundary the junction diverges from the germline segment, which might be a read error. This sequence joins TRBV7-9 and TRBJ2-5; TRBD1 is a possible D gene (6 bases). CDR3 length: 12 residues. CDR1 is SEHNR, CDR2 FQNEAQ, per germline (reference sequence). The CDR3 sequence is CSSSLPRGTQYF. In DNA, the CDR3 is TGTTCCAGCAGCTTGCCCAGGGGGACCCAGTACTTC.

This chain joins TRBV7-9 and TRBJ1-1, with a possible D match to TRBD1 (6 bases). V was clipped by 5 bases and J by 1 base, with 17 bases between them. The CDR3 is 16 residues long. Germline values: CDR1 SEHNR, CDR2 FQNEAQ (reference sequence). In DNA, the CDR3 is TGTGCCAGCAGCACAGGGTGGGGGGGGCCGAACACTGAAGCTTTCTTT. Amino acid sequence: CASSTGWGGPNTEAFF.

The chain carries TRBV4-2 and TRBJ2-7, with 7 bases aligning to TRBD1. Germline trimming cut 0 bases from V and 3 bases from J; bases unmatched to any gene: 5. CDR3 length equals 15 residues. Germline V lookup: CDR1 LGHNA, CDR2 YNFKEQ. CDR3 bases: TGTGCCAGCAGCCAAGACCGACAGGGTTTCTACGAGCAGTACTTC. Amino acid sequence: CASSQDRQGFYEQYF.

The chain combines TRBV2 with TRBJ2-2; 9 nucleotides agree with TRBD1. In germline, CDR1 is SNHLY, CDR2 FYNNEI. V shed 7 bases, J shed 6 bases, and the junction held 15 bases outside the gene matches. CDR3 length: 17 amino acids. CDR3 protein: CASTGERTGDVSGELFF. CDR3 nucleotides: TGTGCCAGCACCGGAGAAAGGACAGGGGATGTCTCCGGGGAGCTGTTTTTT.

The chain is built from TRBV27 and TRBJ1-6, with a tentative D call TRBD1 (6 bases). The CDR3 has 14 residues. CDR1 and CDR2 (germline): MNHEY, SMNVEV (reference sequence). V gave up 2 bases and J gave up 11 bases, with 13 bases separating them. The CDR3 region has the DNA TGTGCCAGCAGTTTAAGGGACACCCTGACACCCCTCCACTTT. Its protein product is CASSLRDTLTPLHF.

The CDR3 nucleotides read TGTGCCAGCCGGGACAGGGCCCGCTCTGGAAACACCATATATTTT. This translates into CASRDRARSGNTIYF. The chain has TRBV28 and TRBJ1-3; 9 nucleotides align to TRBD1. Unmatched junction bases numbered 5, after V lost 8 bases and J lost 0 bases. The CDR3 runs to 15 residues. Germline CDR1 MDHEN, CDR2 SYDVKM.

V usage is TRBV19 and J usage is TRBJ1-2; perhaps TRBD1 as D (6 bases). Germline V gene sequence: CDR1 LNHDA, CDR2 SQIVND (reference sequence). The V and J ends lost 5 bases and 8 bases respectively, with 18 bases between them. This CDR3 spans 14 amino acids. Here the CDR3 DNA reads TGTGCCAGTAGTGAAAACACAGGGTTTGGCGGCTACACCTTC. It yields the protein CASSENTGFGGYTF.

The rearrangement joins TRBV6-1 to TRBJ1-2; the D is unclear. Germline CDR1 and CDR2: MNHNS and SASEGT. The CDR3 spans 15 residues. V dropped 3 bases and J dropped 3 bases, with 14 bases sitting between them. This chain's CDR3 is CASSDPRSGDYGYTF. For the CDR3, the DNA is TGTGCCAGCAGTGACCCCAGATCCGGAGACTATGGCTACACCTTC.

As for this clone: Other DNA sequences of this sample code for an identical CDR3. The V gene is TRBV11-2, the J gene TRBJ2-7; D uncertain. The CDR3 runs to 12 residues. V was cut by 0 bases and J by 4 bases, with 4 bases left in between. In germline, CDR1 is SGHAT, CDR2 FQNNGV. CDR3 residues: CASSLDRYEQYF. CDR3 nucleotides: TGTGCCAGCAGCTTAGATCGGTACGAGCAGTACTTC.

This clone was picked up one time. CDR3 in amino acids: CASRSTTWGLSGYTF. DNA of the CDR3: TGTGCCAGCAGATCAACCACATGGGGGCTGAGTGGCTACACCTTC. This chain uses TRBV27 with TRBJ1-2, with D tentatively TRBD1 (6 bases). CDR1 is MNHEY and CDR2 is SMNVEV in the germline V gene (reference sequence). The V and J ends lost 6 bases and 7 bases respectively, with 21 bases between them. CDR3 length equals 15 residues.

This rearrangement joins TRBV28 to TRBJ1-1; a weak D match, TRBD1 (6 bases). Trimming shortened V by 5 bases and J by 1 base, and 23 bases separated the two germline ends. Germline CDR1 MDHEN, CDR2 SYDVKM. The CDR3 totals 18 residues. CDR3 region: CASSPPHPGGGTNTEAFF. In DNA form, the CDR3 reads TGTGCCAGCAGTCCACCGCACCCGGGGGGGGGCACGAACACTGAAGCTTTCTTT.

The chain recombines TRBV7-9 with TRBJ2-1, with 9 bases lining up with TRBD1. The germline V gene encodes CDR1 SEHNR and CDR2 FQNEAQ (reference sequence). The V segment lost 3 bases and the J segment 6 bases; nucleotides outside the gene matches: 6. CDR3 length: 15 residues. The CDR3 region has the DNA TGTGCCAGCAGCTTTGTCTGGGGACAGGGCAATGAGCAGTTCTTC. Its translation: CASSFVWGQGNEQFF. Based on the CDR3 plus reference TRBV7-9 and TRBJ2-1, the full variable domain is DTGVSQNPRHKITKRGQNVTFRCDPISEHNRLYWYRQTLGQGPEFLTYFQNEAQLEKSRLLSDRFSAERPKGSFSTLEIQRTEQGDSAMYLCASSFVWGQGNEQFFGPGTRLTVL.

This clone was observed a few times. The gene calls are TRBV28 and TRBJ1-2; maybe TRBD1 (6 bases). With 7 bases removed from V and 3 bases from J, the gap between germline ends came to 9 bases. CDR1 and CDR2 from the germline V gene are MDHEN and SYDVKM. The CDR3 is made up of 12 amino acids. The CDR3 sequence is CASMTGHYGYTF. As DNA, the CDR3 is TGTGCCAGCATGACAGGTCACTATGGCTACACCTTC.

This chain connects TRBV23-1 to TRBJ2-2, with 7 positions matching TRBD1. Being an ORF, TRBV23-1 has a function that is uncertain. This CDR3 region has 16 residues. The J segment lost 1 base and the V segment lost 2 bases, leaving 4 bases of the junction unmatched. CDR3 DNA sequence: TGCGCCAGCAGTCAACCGACAGGGAGGAACACCGGGGAGCTGTTTTTT. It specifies CASSQPTGRNTGELFF.

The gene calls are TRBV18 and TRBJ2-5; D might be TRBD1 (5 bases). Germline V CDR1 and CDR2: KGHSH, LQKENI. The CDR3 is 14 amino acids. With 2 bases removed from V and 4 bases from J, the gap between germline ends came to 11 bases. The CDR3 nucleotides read TGTGCCAGCTCACCATACTCAGGGTCAGAGACCCAGTACTTC. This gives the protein CASSPYSGSETQYF.